The sequence of this T cell receptor beta chain was determined in a study of blood T cell repertoires in COVID-19. Study background: T cells, B-cell-depleted T cells, or PBMCs supplied cDNA or gDNA.

Adults between about 18 and 89 years of age took part from 20 to 25 US areas. Participants' own reports of clinical history determined their cohort assignment. CDR1 PRHDT and CDR2 FYEKMQ come from the germline V gene (reference sequence). V dropped 6 bases and J dropped 6 bases, with 17 bases sitting between them. The CDR3 has 14 residues. Source study methods: Amplification of reference gene primers was used by the study to estimate nucleated cell counts. Method: immunoSEQ multiplex PCR; TCRdb's copy keeps in-frame clones and lacks some. V and J calls and clone size are as listed in that table; D and trimming were resolved from the DNA. The data show around 400,000 clones, 80% to 95% seen once.

The specimen was PBMCs or T cells enriched from blood (not recorded which). The genes are TRBV13 and TRBJ1-2; D call uncertain. The clonotype comes from a woman aged 40 to 50 who had been exposed to COVID-19. CDR3 in amino acids: CASRGGRLEDGYTF. Written as DNA, the CDR3 is TGTGCCAGCAGAGGAGGCCGGCTGGAAGATGGCTACACCTTC.